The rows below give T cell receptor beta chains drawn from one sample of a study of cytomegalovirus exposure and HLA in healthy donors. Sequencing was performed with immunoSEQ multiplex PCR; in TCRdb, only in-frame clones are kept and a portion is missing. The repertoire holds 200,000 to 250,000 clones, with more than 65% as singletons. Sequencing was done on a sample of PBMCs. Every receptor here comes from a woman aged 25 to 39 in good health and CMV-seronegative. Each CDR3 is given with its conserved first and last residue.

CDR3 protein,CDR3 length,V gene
CASSPSQGIGYGYTF,15,TRBV7-6
CASSPKNLLAGDKENEQFF,19,TRBV7-9
CASSPIAQGVEEQYF,15,TRBV18
CASSPLLLFEDTEAFF,16,TRBV27
CASSSGLAGGMDTQYF,16,TRBV11-2
CAWSRSGVTEAFF,13,TRBV30
CSVRQGGNTEAFF,13,TRBV29-1
CASSYRDSYTF,11,TRBV5-1
CASSSWQVYNEQFF,14,TRBV5-4
CASSEADSAREKLFF,15,TRBV2
CASSKQYEQYF,11,TRBV6-1
CASSRRAEGTEAFF,14,TRBV19
CAGSLGGAGSEAFF,14,TRBV5-1
CASSESGGPYEQYF,14,TRBV11-3
CASSESSGEQFF,12,TRBV10-1
CASSPIWTGQETQYF,15,TRBV5-4
CASSELGQGAEREKLFF,17,TRBV25-1
CASSRDTYGYTF,12,TRBV5-4
CASSHRGSSSGNTIYF,16,TRBV11-2
CASSDIGGITEAFF,14,TRBV6-1
CASSLDSTAMNTEAFF,16,TRBV11-3
CASSTRGNSPLHF,13,TRBV27
CSVSSGLVNYEQYF,14,TRBV29-1
CASSQDSQNYEQYF,14,TRBV4-1
CASSSTGTRAYNEQFF,16,TRBV7-8
CASSFGGNQPQHF,13,TRBV27
CASSDRGNEKLFF,13,TRBV19
CASAGGAWTEAFF,13,TRBV6-5
CASSTGTGSGEKLFF,15,TRBV5-1
CASSPSVYEQYF,12,TRBV27
CASSAHQPLAGERYEQYF,18,TRBV27
CAISSGKGDTEAFF,14,TRBV10-3
CSSSYVGAYGYTF,13,TRBV7-9
CASSSLTGYNQPQHF,15,TRBV6-5
CSVDLQGSVGETQYF,15,TRBV29-1
CASSQDSPNSPLHF,14,TRBV4-1
CASSESLLAANYGYTF,16,TRBV2
CASSPTFGADTQYF,14,TRBV11-2
CASSEPDSLNEELFF,15,TRBV2
CASSEARTSVNEQFF,15,TRBV2
CSVLAGGVAQYF,12,TRBV29-1
CAWSDNYEQYF,11,TRBV30
CASSLGQLLNTEAFF,15,TRBV5-1
CASSLIQGMNTEAFF,15,TRBV5-1
CASSYQRQIWETQYF,15,TRBV7-6
CASSATDRGYGYTF,14,TRBV10-2
CASSLDSPYEQYF,13,TRBV5-1
CASSPRQGPTEAFF,14,TRBV28
CASANSGANVLTF,13,TRBV12-5
CASSNGRRAGETQYF,15,TRBV11-3
CALQGRSTEAFF,12,TRBV30
CASSFWTGMNTEAFF,15,TRBV5-6
CAWALDSSGNTIYF,14,TRBV30
CASGPHSNSYTGELFF,16,TRBV12-5
CAWSTPRVAGGGAFF,15,TRBV30